This T cell receptor beta chain was profiled in a study of cytomegalovirus exposure and HLA in healthy donors. The study's findings and limits: Immune exposure data for these donors was limited to CMV serostatus.

Primers for the PCR totalled 60 Vbeta and 13 Jbeta. Assay used: immunoSEQ multiplex PCR; TCRdb lists only in-frame clones, some missing. The profile shows over 150,000 clones, roughly 84% of them singletons. Looked up from germline, CDR1 is LGHNT and CDR2 is FRNRAP. Trimming removed 3 bases at V and 5 bases at J, with 7 bases between. CDR3 length: 13 residues. A note on this clone: Its target is not known.

This sequence was found in a girl less than two years old in good health and CMV-seronegative. This sequence joins TRBV12-5 and TRBJ1-4; D remains unclear. The sequencing input was PBMCs. CDR3 coding DNA: TGTGCTAGTGGTTTTGCCGGGAATGAAAAACTGTTTTTT. Amino acids: CASGFAGNEKLFF. Variable domain in full (rest from reference TRBV12-5 and TRBJ1-4): DARVTQTPRHKVTEMGQEVTMRCQPILGHNTVFWYRQTMMQGLELLAYFRNRAPLDDSGMPKDRFSAEMPDATLATLKIQPSEPRDSAVYFCASGFAGNEKLFFGSGTQLSVL.